The T cell receptor (beta chain) described here comes from a study of human T cells and chemical hapten exposure. This clonotype was recorded at least ten times. MiXCR, applied by TCRdb to the RACE reads, yields one record per CDR3 protein. The table includes some 300,000 distinct CDR3 sequences, about 5.4% detected once. The germline V gene encodes CDR1 MNHEY and CDR2 SVGEGT. This CDR3 is built from 13 residues. V was shortened by 5 bases and J by 6 bases, with 13 bases between the two germline ends. Time point specified: pre-sensitization, week 0. Sample treatment: therapeutic diphenylcyclopropenone sensitization with weekly scalp DPC.

This chain links TRBV6-2 or TRBV6-3 with TRBJ1-2; tentatively, D is TRBD1 (5 bases). The material was whole blood, obtained in connection with sensitization to the hapten diphenylcyclopropenone (DPC). The sequence derives from a woman aged 18-29 years with alopecia areata. Some clones in this sample may be carry-over from other donors' samples. CDR3 coding DNA: TGTGCCAGCAGTACCAGATTCAGGGATGGCTACACCTTC. It encodes CASSTRFRDGYTF.